The 25 T cell receptor beta chains presented below share a single source sample, sequenced in a study of T cell responses to AZD1222 COVID-19 vaccine (dated by TCRdb to the early 2020s). The library was generated by the immunoSEQ multiplex PCR assay. Drawn from immuneACCESS, this table holds only the in-frame rearrangements with V and J called that TCRdb kept. Clones are partly lost; checked studies trace under half to an unresolved V gene and leave the rest unexplained. This sample lists about 180,000 clones; roughly 91% were detected once. Of the sample, 1.5% to 2% falls within the top ten clones. The time point label here, explained by the study, means: baseline before first vaccination. This sample comprised peripheral blood, obtained on day 0 of AZD1222 vaccination. The receptors were sampled from an adult in good health.

J is TRBJ2-2 and V is TRBV11-3, with D unclear. Germline-derived CDR1 and CDR2 are SGHNT and YENEEA. This CDR3 contains 15 residues. V lost 1 base, J lost 5 bases, and 11 bases lay in between. The CDR3 protein is CASSLVGIPTGELFF. The DNA of the CDR3 is TGTGCCAGCAGCTTAGTTGGTATTCCAACCGGGGAGCTGTTTTTT.

The J gene is TRBJ2-7, the V gene TRBV29-1; no clear D gene. There are 11 residues in the CDR3. Trimming pared 0 bases from V and 7 bases from J, leaving 7 bases between. The germline gives CDR1 SQVTM, CDR2 ANQGSEA. CDR3 DNA sequence: TGCAGCGTTGAAGAGCCCGGGGAGCAGTACTTC. Its protein product is CSVEEPGEQYF.

CDR3 in DNA: TGTGCCAGCAGCGTAGGAAGTGGGAGGTACAATGAGCAGTTCTTC. It is translated as CASSVGSGRYNEQFF. The rearrangement joins TRBV9 to TRBJ2-1; TRBD2 might be the D (6 bases). Trimming pared 0 bases from V and 4 bases from J, leaving 11 bases between. Germline values: CDR1 SGDLS, CDR2 YYNGEE. The CDR3 extends over 15 amino acids.

The V and J genes are TRBV6-2 or TRBV6-3 and TRBJ2-7, with TRBD1 identical over 8 bases. From germline, CDR1 is MNHEY and CDR2 SVGEGT. Unmatched junction bases numbered 8, after V lost 5 bases and J lost 5 bases. The CDR3 sequence is 14 residues long. CDR3 region: CASSKDRVLDEQYV. CDR3 nucleotides: TGTGCCAGCAGTAAGGACAGGGTCTTGGACGAGCAGTACGTC.

This clone was seen a few times. V is TRBV6-1 and J is TRBJ2-3; D gene ambiguous. Germline V gene lookup returns CDR1 MNHNS and CDR2 SASEGT. There are 12 residues in the CDR3. V was clipped by 0 bases and J by 4 bases, with 2 bases between them. The CDR3 DNA reads as TGTGCCAGCAGTGAAGCGTCAGATACGCAGTATTTT. Translating it yields CASSEASDTQYF.

The rearrangement links TRBV28 to TRBJ2-7, with D perhaps TRBD1 (5 bases). Trimming took 6 bases from V and 3 from J, leaving 9 bases between them. Germline CDR1 reads MDHEN; CDR2 reads SYDVKM. This CDR3 spans 12 amino acids. The CDR3 sequence: CASRHDSYEQYF. In DNA, the CDR3 is TGTGCCAGCAGACATGACAGCTACGAGCAGTACTTC.

V gene TRBV9 combines with J gene TRBJ1-3; weak D call: TRBD1 (5 bases). Germline assignment: CDR1 SGDLS and CDR2 YYNGEE. CDR3 length equals 16 residues. Trimming shortened V by 0 bases and J by 4 bases, and 14 bases separated the two germline ends. In DNA form, the CDR3 reads TGTGCCAGCAGCGTAGGTCTGGGCTCAGGGGGAAACACCATATATTTT. Protein product: CASSVGLGSGGNTIYF.

The CDR3 DNA reads TGTGCCACCATGGGGAGGGTTAACGGAAAACTGTTTTTT. It codes for CATMGRVNGKLFF. The chain recombines TRBV19 with TRBJ1-4; no firm D call. The length of the CDR3 is 13 residues. V was shortened by 10 bases and J by 10 bases, with 19 bases between the two germline ends. Germline V gene lookup returns CDR1 LNHDA and CDR2 SQIVND (reference sequence). The full variable domain, its missing parts supplied by reference TRBV19 and TRBJ1-4, is DGGITQSPKYLFRKEGQNVTLSCEQNLNHDAMYWYRQDPGQGLRLIYYSQIVNDFQKGDIAEGYSVSREKKESFPLTVTSAQKNPTAFYLCATMGRVNGKLFFGSGTQLSVL.

The CDR3 sequence: CASSRQGMNTEAFF. The CDR3 nucleotides are TGCGCCAGCAGCCGACAGGGGATGAACACTGAAGCTTTCTTT. The J gene is TRBJ1-1, the V gene TRBV5-1, with 8 bases matching TRBD1. The CDR3 length is 14 residues. V lost 4 bases and J lost 0; bases outside the gene matches: 2. Germline V gives CDR1 SGHRS, CDR2 YFSETQ.

The rearrangement joins TRBV5-1 to TRBJ2-3; 10 bases agree with TRBD1. Germline V gene data show CDR1 as SGHRS and CDR2 as YFSETQ. Losses at the gene ends were 4 bases for V and 6 bases for J; bases not matched to a gene: 11. The CDR3 extends over 16 amino acids. The CDR3 spells CASSIPGTGVTDTQYF. In nucleotides, the CDR3 is TGCGCCAGCAGCATCCCCGGGACAGGGGTCACGGATACGCAGTATTTT.

This chain joins TRBV30 and TRBJ1-2, with no clear D. Between the trimmed V and J ends, which lost 5 bases and 4 bases, there was a span of 14 bases. The germline gives CDR1 GTSNPN, CDR2 SVGIG (reference sequence). This CDR3 comprises 13 residues. In DNA, the CDR3 is TGTGCCTGGGATGTGCTGGGAGGCTATGGCTACACCTTC. Translating gives CAWDVLGGYGYTF.

This chain uses TRBV28 with TRBJ2-7; the match to TRBD2 covers 10 bases. This CDR3 has 15 amino acids. The germline V gene encodes CDR1 MDHEN and CDR2 SYDVKM. V shed 6 bases and J 12 bases; nucleotides not matched to a gene: 17. CDR3 in DNA: TGTGCCAGCAGCAAGGAACTAGCGGGGACCCATTCAAGGTACTTC. Amino acids: CASSKELAGTHSRYF.

This chain links TRBV3-1 (or the pseudogene TRBV3-2) with TRBJ1-1; 7 nucleotides line up with TRBD1. Germline assignment: CDR1 LGHDT and CDR2 YNNKEL (reference sequence). The CDR3 loop spans 15 amino acids. V lost 1 base to trimming and J lost 2 bases; unmatched junction nucleotides: 4. In nucleotides, the CDR3 is TGTGCCAGCAGCCAAGGGGACAGATTCAACACTGAAGCTTTCTTT. Protein product: CASSQGDRFNTEAFF.

The chain links TRBV12-3 or TRBV12-4 to TRBJ1-2; TRBD1 matches 7 bases. This CDR3 region has 13 residues. The trim removed 7 bases at V and 4 bases at J, leaving 6 bases unmatched. DNA for the CDR3: TGTGCCAGCACGCCGGGACAGAGCTATGGCTACACCTTC. Translated, it gives CASTPGQSYGYTF.

The chain is built from TRBV6-4 and TRBJ2-5, with D possibly called TRBD1 or TRBD2 (5 bases each). The CDR3 has 17 residues. Trimming pared 0 bases from V and 2 bases from J, leaving 16 bases between. CDR1 is MRHNA, CDR2 SNTAGT, per germline. CDR3 residues: CASSDSLGESRQETQYF. The CDR3 nucleotides are TGTGCCAGCAGTGACTCATTGGGGGAGAGTCGTCAAGAGACCCAGTACTTC.

The V and J genes are TRBV27 and TRBJ1-5; maybe TRBD1 (5 bases). Germline V gene data show CDR1 as MNHEY and CDR2 as SMNVEV (reference sequence). Between the trimmed V and J ends, which lost 6 bases and 2 bases, there was a span of 20 bases. This CDR3 comprises 17 residues. CDR3 amino acids: CASRPQVGGRGNQPQHF. In nucleotides, the CDR3 is TGTGCCAGCAGACCCCAAGTGGGGGGAAGGGGCAATCAGCCCCAGCATTTT.

The rearrangement joins TRBV19 to TRBJ2-2; 14 bases line up with TRBD2. Germline lookup yields CDR1 LNHDA and CDR2 SQIVND (reference sequence). The length of the CDR3 is 17 residues. Trimming removed 4 bases from V and 6 bases from J; junction bases left unmatched: 7. The CDR3 sequence is CASSRGLAGADAGELFF. In DNA, the CDR3 is TGTGCCAGTAGTAGGGGACTAGCGGGAGCAGATGCCGGGGAGCTGTTTTTT.

V gene TRBV5-4 combines with J gene TRBJ2-3, with TRBD2 as a possible D gene (6 bases). This CDR3 is 14 amino acids long. Germline lookup yields CDR1 SGHNT and CDR2 YYREEE (reference sequence). The ends were cut back, 4 bases at V and 0 bases at J, with 9 bases in the middle. CDR3 residues: CASSPRGSTDTQYF. The CDR3 DNA reads TGTGCCAGCAGCCCTCGGGGGAGCACAGATACGCAGTATTTT. The full variable domain, with the rest looked up from reference TRBV5-4 and TRBJ2-3, is ETGVTQSPTHLIKTRGQQVTLRCSSQSGHNTVSWYQQALGQGPQFIFQYYREEENGRGNFPPRFSGLQFPNYSSELNVNALELDDSALYLCASSPRGSTDTQYFGPGTRLTVL.

The rearrangement uses TRBV7-3 and TRBJ2-3; 7 bases agree with TRBD2. In germline, CDR1 is SGHTA, CDR2 FQGTGA. V shed 2 bases and J 4 bases; nucleotides not matched to a gene: 3. The CDR3 runs to 14 residues. The CDR3 bases are TGTGCCAGCAGCTTAGGCGGGGGACCAGATACGCAGTATTTT. It codes for CASSLGGGPDTQYF. Full variable domain (rest looked up from reference TRBV7-3 and TRBJ2-3): GAGVSQTPSNKVTEKGKYVELRCDPISGHTALYWYRQSLGQGPEFLIYFQGTGAADDSGLPNDRFFAVRPEGSVSTLKIQRTERGDSAVYLCASSLGGGPDTQYFGPGTRLTVL.

This clone was found once. The V gene is TRBV5-6, the J gene TRBJ2-2, with a weak D call TRBD2 (6 bases). The CDR3 length is 13 residues. Trimming stripped 3 bases from V and 6 bases from J, with 9 bases between. Germline V gives CDR1 SGHDT, CDR2 YYEEEE. The CDR3 sequence: CASSWRGAGELFF. The CDR3 DNA follows: TGTGCCAGCAGCTGGAGGGGCGCCGGGGAGCTGTTTTTT.

The chain combines TRBV27 with TRBJ1-4; a possible D gene is TRBD1 (5 bases). The germline V gene has CDR1 MNHEY and CDR2 SMNVEV (reference sequence). V was clipped by 4 bases and J by 6 bases, with 15 bases between them. This CDR3 comprises 15 residues. CDR3 sequence reads: CASSSLGVEDEKLFF. For the CDR3, the DNA is TGTGCCAGCAGTTCTTTAGGGGTGGAGGATGAAAAACTGTTTTTT.

V usage is TRBV5-6 and J usage is TRBJ2-2; D may match TRBD1 or TRBD2 (5 bases each). V lost 7 bases, J lost 4 bases, and 14 bases lay in between. CDR3 length: 14 amino acids. Germline V gene lookup returns CDR1 SGHDT and CDR2 YYEEEE. Here the CDR3 reads CASRGGAATGELFF. CDR3 DNA sequence: TGTGCCAGCCGTGGGGGAGCTGCCACCGGGGAGCTGTTTTTT. Full variable domain (missing parts from reference TRBV5-6 and TRBJ2-2): DAGVTQSPTHLIKTRGQQVTLRCSPKSGHDTVSWYQQALGQGPQFIFQYYEEEERQRGNFPDRFSGHQFPNYSSELNVNALLLGDSALYLCASRGGAATGELFFGEGSRLTVL.

This chain uses TRBV2 with TRBJ1-5, with 11 bases that match TRBD1. Trimming at V came to 9 bases and at J to 6 bases, leaving 7 bases not matched to a gene. The germline CDR1 and CDR2 sequences are SNHLY and FYNNEI. CDR3 length: 14 amino acids. The CDR3 nucleotides read TGTGCCAGAGGTGGACAGGGGGCACGTCAGCCCCAGCATTTT. This gives the protein CARGGQGARQPQHF.

The chain recombines TRBV12-5 with TRBJ1-3; D unclear. This CDR3 is built from 11 residues. The ends were cut back, 3 bases at V and 7 bases at J, with 4 bases in the middle. Germline loops: CDR1 LGHNT, CDR2 FRNRAP. Here the CDR3 reads CASGFGNTIYF. The CDR3 coding sequence is TGTGCTAGTGGTTTCGGGAACACCATATATTTT.

The rearrangement uses TRBV7-9 and TRBJ2-6; 7 bases match TRBD1. The CDR3 sequence is 15 residues long. V shed 7 bases, J shed 2 bases, and the junction held 5 bases outside the gene matches. The germline CDR1 and CDR2 sequences are SEHNR and FQNEAQ (reference sequence). The CDR3 loop is CASNEDRAGANVLTF. The CDR3, as DNA: TGTGCCAGCAACGAAGACAGGGCTGGGGCCAACGTCCTGACTTTC.